These 16 T cell receptor beta chains share one sample of origin, sequenced in a study of blood T cell repertoires in COVID-19. Using immunoSEQ multiplex PCR, the repertoire was profiled, and TCRdb retains in-frame clones only, with some absent. Counted here are roughly 110,000 clones, 82% occurring once; the ten biggest clones make up less than 8%. The sequenced material came from peripheral blood. These receptors all come from a man aged 70 or older with acute or convalescent COVID-19.

The gene calls are TRBV4-1 and TRBJ1-1; tentative D call: TRBD1 (5 bases). V was cut by 0 bases and J by 7 bases, with 15 bases left in between. Germline CDR1 is MGHRA and CDR2 is YSYEKL. CDR3 size: 15 residues. Here the CDR3 reads CASSQDPAGLGEAFF. The CDR3 nucleotides are TGCGCCAGCAGCCAAGATCCAGCAGGGCTTGGTGAAGCTTTCTTT.

The chain couples TRBV6-2 or TRBV6-3 to TRBJ1-2, with a possible D match to TRBD1 (6 bases). Germline V gene lookup returns CDR1 MNHEY and CDR2 SVGEGT. V lost 0 bases, J lost 3 bases, and 11 bases lay in between. The CDR3 covers 15 residues. CDR3 DNA sequence: TGTGCCAGCAGTTACTCGAGCAGGGGTGACTATGGCTACACCTTC. Encoded protein: CASSYSSRGDYGYTF.

The chain recombines TRBV28 with TRBJ2-3; possible D gene TRBD2, 7 bases. The V and J ends lost 2 bases and 9 bases respectively, with 21 bases between them. Germline assignment: CDR1 MDHEN and CDR2 SYDVKM. CDR3 length: 16 residues. The CDR3 DNA is TGTGCCAGCAGTTTAGGAGGGGGGGGCCGATTGAGAACGCAGTATTTT. This gives the protein CASSLGGGGRLRTQYF.

As regards this clone: Within the sample, other DNA sequences also encode this same CDR3. J is TRBJ1-1 and V is TRBV18, with D possibly matching TRBD1 (5 bases). The CDR3 sequence is 14 residues long. Germline CDR1 is KGHSH and CDR2 is LQKENI. V gave up 3 bases and J gave up 2 bases, with 10 bases separating them. The CDR3 nucleotides are TGTGCCAGCTCACCGATAGACAGTAACACTGAAGCTTTCTTT. It translates to CASSPIDSNTEAFF.

This clone came up a few times. The genes are TRBV28 and TRBJ2-7, with TRBD1 matching over 9 bases. The CDR3 totals 12 residues. V lost 9 bases, J lost 6 bases, and 6 bases stayed unmatched. Germline V gene lookup returns CDR1 MDHEN and CDR2 SYDVKM. DNA for the CDR3: TGTGCCAGTAGGGACAGGGTACGCGAGCAGTACTTC. This sequence encodes CASRDRVREQYF.

The chain links TRBV3-1 (or the pseudogene TRBV3-2) to TRBJ2-7; TRBD2 matches 9 bases. The trim removed 2 bases at V and 7 bases at J, leaving 3 bases unmatched. Germline CDR1 LGHDT, CDR2 YNNKEL (reference sequence). The CDR3 covers 13 residues. CDR3 loop: CASSQLAGVEQYF. The CDR3 coding sequence is TGTGCCAGCAGCCAATTAGCGGGAGTTGAGCAGTACTTC.

This rearrangement joins TRBV5-5 to TRBJ2-1; 14 bases map to TRBD2. Losses at the gene ends were 3 bases for V and 7 bases for J; bases not matched to a gene: 6. The CDR3 is 16 residues long. CDR1 and CDR2 (germline): SGHKS, YYEKEE (reference sequence). CDR3 sequence (DNA): TGTGCCAGCAGCTCAGGGACTAGCGGGAGCTATAATGAGCAGTTCTTC. Its protein is CASSSGTSGSYNEQFF.

As DNA, the CDR3 is TGTGCCTGGAGTTTCAGGGGTATACGCAATCAGCCCCAGCATTTT. This sequence encodes CAWSFRGIRNQPQHF. V gene TRBV30 combines with J gene TRBJ1-5; the D gene is possibly TRBD1 (6 bases). The germline CDR1 and CDR2 sequences are GTSNPN and SVGIG (reference sequence). The CDR3 runs to 15 residues. V lost 2 bases, J lost 2 bases, and 13 bases lay in between.

The genes are TRBV5-1 and TRBJ1-1, with 7 bases fitting TRBD1. CDR3 length: 14 residues. V lost 4 bases to trimming and J lost 5 bases; unmatched junction nucleotides: 8. The germline gives CDR1 SGHRS, CDR2 YFSETQ. The CDR3 region is CASSPTARGTEAFF. As DNA, the CDR3 is TGCGCCAGCAGCCCGACCGCCAGGGGGACTGAAGCTTTCTTT.

The gene calls are TRBV11-2 and TRBJ2-4; tentative D call: TRBD2 (6 bases). CDR1 is SGHAT and CDR2 is FQNNGV in the germline V gene. V lost 6 bases, J lost 2 bases, and 11 bases lay in between. This CDR3 comprises 14 residues. The chain's CDR3 is CASSSEGPKNIQYF. In DNA, the CDR3 is TGTGCCAGCAGTTCGGAGGGGCCCAAAAACATTCAGTACTTC. The whole variable domain, remainder taken from reference TRBV11-2 and TRBJ2-4, is EAGVAQSPRYKIIEKRQSVAFWCNPISGHATLYWYQQILGQGPKLLIQFQNNGVVDDSQLPKDRFSAERLKGVDSTLKIQPAKLEDSAVYLCASSSEGPKNIQYFGAGTRLSVL.

The chain joins TRBV28 to TRBJ2-7; the D is unclear. Deletions cut 7 bases from V and 0 bases from J, with 16 bases between. Germline V lookup: CDR1 MDHEN, CDR2 SYDVKM. This CDR3 has 15 residues. CDR3 in DNA: TGTGCCAGCAACTTTATCCACTCAAGCTCCTACGAGCAGTACTTC. Its protein is CASNFIHSSSYEQYF.

This clone showed up just once. The chain has TRBV9 and TRBJ1-1; D remains unclear. Germline CDR1 and CDR2: SGDLS and YYNGEE. Deletions cut 2 bases from V and 1 base from J, with 12 bases between. The CDR3 loop spans 15 amino acids. CDR3 protein: CASSVSSLANTEAFF. The DNA of the CDR3 is TGTGCCAGCAGCGTCTCTTCCTTGGCGAACACTGAAGCTTTCTTT.

The chain carries TRBV19 and TRBJ1-5, with D possibly being TRBD1 (6 bases). Trimming left V 9 bases short and J 0 bases short, with 15 bases between. The CDR3 contains 15 residues. CDR1 LNHDA and CDR2 SQIVND come from the germline V gene (reference sequence). The CDR3 coding sequence is TGTGCCAGCTCAGACGGACAGTTTAGCAATCAGCCCCAGCATTTT. Translated: CASSDGQFSNQPQHF.

This chain joins TRBV11-3 and TRBJ2-1, with 7 bases aligning to TRBD2. The V and J ends lost 4 bases and 5 bases, in that order; junction bases with no gene match: 8. Germline V CDR1 and CDR2: SGHNT, YENEEA. This CDR3 spans 15 amino acids. CDR3 sequence (DNA): TGTGCCAGCAGCTCCCGGGCAGGGAGGGACAATGAGCAGTTCTTC. It specifies CASSSRAGRDNEQFF.

The genes are TRBV30 and TRBJ2-2; 9 nucleotides match TRBD2. The CDR3 spans 11 residues. Germline CDR1 is GTSNPN and CDR2 is SVGIG (reference sequence). Trimming cost V 8 bases and J 8 bases; bases outside gene matches: 3. CDR3 protein: CAAGGPGELFF. Here the CDR3 DNA reads TGTGCCGCGGGGGGGCCAGGGGAGCTGTTTTTT.

The chain has TRBV6-1 and TRBJ1-3; the D is unclear. Germline loops: CDR1 MNHNS, CDR2 SASEGT. Trimming took 1 base from V and 1 from J, leaving 5 bases between them. This CDR3 comprises 14 residues. CDR3 sequence reads: CASSEGSSGNTIYF. In nucleotides, the CDR3 is TGTGCCAGCAGTGAAGGGAGTTCTGGAAACACCATATATTTT.